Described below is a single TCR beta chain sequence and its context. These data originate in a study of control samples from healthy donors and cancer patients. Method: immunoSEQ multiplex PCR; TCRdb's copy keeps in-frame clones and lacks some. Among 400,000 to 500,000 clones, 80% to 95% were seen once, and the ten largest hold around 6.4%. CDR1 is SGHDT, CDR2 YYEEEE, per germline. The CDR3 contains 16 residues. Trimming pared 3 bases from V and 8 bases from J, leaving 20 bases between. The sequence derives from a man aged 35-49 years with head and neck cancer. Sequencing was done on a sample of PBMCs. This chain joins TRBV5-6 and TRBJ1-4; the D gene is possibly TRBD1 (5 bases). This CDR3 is CASSSLKGTSREKLFF. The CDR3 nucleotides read TGTGCCAGCAGCTCATTGAAGGGGACGTCGAGGGAAAAACTGTTTTTT.